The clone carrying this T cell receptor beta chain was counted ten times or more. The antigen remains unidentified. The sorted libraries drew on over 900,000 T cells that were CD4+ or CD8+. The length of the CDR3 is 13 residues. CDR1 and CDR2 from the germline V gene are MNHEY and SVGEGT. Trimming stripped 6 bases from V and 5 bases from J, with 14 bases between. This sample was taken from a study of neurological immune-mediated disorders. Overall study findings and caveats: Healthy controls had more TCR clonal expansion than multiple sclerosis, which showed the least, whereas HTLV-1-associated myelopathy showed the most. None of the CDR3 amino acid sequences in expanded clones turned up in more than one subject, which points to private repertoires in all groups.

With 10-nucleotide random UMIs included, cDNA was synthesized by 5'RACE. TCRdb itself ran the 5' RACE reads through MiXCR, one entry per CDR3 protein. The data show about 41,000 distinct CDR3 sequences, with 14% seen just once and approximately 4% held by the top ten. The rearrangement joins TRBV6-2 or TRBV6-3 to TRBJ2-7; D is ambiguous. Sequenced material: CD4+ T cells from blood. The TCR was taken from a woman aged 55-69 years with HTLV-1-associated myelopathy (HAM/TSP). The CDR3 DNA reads TGTGCCAGCAGCCGGACCAGCTTCCACGAGCAGTACTTC. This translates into CASSRTSFHEQYF.